This TCR beta chain was identified during a study of glioma-infiltrating T cells after dendritic cell vaccination. Study summary: Dendritic cells derived from monocytes and pulsed with autologous tumor lysate formed the vaccine.

Trimming took 4 bases from V and 0 from J; bases not matched to a gene: 7. In germline, CDR1 is SGDLS, CDR2 YYNGEE. The length of the CDR3 is 16 residues. The study, taken as a whole, reports: Higher TCR clonality did not directly relate to longer survival. Higher pretreatment TIL content predicted longer progression-free time and survival.

The assay was immunoSEQ multiplex PCR, and TCRdb's table has in-frame clones only and misses some. The sample yields 80,000 to 95,000 clones, around 85% seen once. Selection required adequate fresh-frozen tumor tissue plus more than two years' survival data. This clone came up once. Its antigen is currently unknown. This TCR was recovered from a human donor with glioblastoma. Sequenced here: blood, sampled before dendritic cell vaccination. This rearrangement joins TRBV9 to TRBJ2-5, with 9 bases lining up with TRBD2. CDR3 DNA: TGTGCCAGCAGCCCCCAGAGCGGGGGGTACCAAGAGACCCAGTACTTC. Translation: CASSPQSGGYQETQYF.